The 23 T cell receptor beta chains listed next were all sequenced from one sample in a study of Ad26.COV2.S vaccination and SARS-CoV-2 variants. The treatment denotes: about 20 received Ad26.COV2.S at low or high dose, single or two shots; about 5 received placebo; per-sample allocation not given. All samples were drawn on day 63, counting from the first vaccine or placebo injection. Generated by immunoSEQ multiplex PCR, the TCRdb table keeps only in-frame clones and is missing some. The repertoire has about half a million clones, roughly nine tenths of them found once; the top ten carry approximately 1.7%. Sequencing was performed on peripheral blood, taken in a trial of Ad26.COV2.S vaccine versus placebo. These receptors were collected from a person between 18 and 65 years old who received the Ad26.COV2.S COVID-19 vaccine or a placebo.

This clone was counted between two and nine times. The DNA of the CDR3 is TGTGCCAGCAGTTTCCAAGACAGGGTGGGCGAGCAGTACTTC. Protein product: CASSFQDRVGEQYF. The chain couples TRBV28 to TRBJ2-7; 7 nucleotides agree with TRBD1. Germline V gene sequence: CDR1 MDHEN, CDR2 SYDVKM. V was pared by 3 bases and J by 6 bases, with 8 bases of the junction left unmatched. The CDR3 length is 14 residues.

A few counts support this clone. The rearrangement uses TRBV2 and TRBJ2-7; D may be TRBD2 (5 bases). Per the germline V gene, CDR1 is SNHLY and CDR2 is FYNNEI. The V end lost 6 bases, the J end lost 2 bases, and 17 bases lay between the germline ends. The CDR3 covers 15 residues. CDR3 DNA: TGTGCCAGCAGAATGGCGGGCTCTTTGACCTACGAGCAGTACTTC. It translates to CASRMAGSLTYEQYF.

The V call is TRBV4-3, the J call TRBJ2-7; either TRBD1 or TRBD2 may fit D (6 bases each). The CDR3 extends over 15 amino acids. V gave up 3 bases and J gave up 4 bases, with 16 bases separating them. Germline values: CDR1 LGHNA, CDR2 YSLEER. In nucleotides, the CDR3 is TGCGCCAGCAGCCAGGGGGGACAAACGGCTTACGAGCAGTACTTC. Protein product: CASSQGGQTAYEQYF.

In nucleotides, the CDR3 is TGTGCCACCAGTGATGGCGGAGGGGGCAGGTATGAGCAGTTCTTC. This codes for CATSDGGGGRYEQFF. The chain employs TRBV24-1 and TRBJ2-1; a weak D match, TRBD1 (7 bases). The CDR3 totals 15 residues. Trimming took 3 bases from V and 8 from J, leaving 16 bases between them. Germline loops: CDR1 KGHDR, CDR2 SFDVKD.

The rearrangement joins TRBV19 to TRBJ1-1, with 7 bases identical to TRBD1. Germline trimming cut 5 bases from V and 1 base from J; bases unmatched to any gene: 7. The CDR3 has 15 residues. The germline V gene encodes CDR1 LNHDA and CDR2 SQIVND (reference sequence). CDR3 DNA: TGTGCCAGTAGTCCACAACAGGGGAAGAACACTGAAGCTTTCTTT. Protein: CASSPQQGKNTEAFF.

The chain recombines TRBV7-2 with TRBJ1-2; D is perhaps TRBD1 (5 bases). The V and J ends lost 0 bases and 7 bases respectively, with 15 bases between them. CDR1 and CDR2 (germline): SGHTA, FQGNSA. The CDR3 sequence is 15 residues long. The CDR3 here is CASSLAWGQGSGYTF. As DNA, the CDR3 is TGTGCCAGCAGCTTAGCATGGGGTCAGGGCAGTGGCTACACCTTC.

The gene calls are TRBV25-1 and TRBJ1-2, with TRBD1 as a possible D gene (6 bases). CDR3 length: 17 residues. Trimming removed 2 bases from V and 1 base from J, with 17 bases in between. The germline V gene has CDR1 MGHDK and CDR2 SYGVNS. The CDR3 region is CASSEKSPGVVNYGYTF. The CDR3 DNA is TGTGCCAGCAGTGAAAAAAGTCCAGGGGTAGTTAACTATGGCTACACCTTC.

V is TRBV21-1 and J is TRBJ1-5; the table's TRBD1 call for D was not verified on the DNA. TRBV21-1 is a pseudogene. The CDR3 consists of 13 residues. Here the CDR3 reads CASSKQGNQPQHF. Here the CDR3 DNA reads TGTGCCAGCAGTAAACAGGGAAATCAGCCCCAGCATTTT.

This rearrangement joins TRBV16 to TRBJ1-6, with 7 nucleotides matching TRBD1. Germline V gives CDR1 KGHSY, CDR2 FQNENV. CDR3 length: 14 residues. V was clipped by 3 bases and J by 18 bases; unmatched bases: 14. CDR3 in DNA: TGTGCCAGCAGCCACCGGGGACAGCCAGGAAACCCCCACTTT. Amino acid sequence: CASSHRGQPGNPHF.

CDR3 DNA: TGTGCCAGCAGCTTTTCTGGACGGATTGATAACTATGGCTACACCTTC. As protein: CASSFSGRIDNYGYTF. V is TRBV7-9 and J is TRBJ1-2; no clear D gene. This CDR3 comprises 16 residues. Germline CDR1 reads SEHNR; CDR2 reads FQNEAQ (reference sequence). Deletions cut 3 bases from V and 1 base from J, with 15 bases between.

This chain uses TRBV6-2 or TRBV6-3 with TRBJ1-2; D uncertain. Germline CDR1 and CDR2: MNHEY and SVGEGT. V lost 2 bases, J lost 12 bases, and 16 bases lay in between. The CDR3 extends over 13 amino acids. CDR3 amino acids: CASSYPEGGRHTF. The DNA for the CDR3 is TGTGCCAGCAGTTACCCCGAAGGCGGGAGGCACACCTTC.

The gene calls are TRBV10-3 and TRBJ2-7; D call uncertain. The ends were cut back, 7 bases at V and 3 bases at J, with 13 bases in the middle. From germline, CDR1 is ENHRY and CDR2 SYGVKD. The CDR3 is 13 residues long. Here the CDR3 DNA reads TGTGCCATCAATCTTGCGGTCGGCTACGAGCAGTACTTC. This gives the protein CAINLAVGYEQYF.

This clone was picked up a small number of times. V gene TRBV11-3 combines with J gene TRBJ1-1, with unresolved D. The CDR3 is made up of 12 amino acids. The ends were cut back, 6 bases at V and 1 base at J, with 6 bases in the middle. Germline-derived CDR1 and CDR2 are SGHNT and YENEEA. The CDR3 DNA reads TGTGCCAGCAGTGCGGAGAACACTGAAGCTTTCTTT. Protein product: CASSAENTEAFF.

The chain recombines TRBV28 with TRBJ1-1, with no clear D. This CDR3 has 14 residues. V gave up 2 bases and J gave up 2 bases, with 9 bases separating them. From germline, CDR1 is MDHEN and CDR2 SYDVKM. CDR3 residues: CASSLVNRNTEAFF. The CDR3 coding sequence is TGTGCCAGCAGTTTAGTCAACCGAAACACTGAAGCTTTCTTT. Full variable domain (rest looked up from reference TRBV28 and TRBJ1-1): DVKVTQSSRYLVKRTGEKVFLECVQDMDHENMFWYRQDPGLGLRLIYFSYDVKMKEKGDIPEGYSVSREKKERFSLILESASTNQTSMYLCASSLVNRNTEAFFGQGTRLTVV.

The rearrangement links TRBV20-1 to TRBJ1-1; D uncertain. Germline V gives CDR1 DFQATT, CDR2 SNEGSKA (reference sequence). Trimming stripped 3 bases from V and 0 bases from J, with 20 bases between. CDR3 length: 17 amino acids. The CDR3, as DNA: TGCAGTGCTAGTGTCCTCCGGAAAAAAAGAATGAACACTGAAGCTTTCTTT. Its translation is CSASVLRKKRMNTEAFF.

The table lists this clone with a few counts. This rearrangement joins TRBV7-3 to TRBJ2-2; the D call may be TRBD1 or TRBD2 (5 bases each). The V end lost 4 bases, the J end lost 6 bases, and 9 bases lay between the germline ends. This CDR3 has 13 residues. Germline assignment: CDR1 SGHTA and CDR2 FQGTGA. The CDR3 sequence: CASSSLGPGELFF. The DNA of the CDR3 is TGTGCCAGCAGCTCCTTGGGACCCGGGGAGCTGTTTTTT. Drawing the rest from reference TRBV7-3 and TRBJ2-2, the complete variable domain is GAGVSQTPSNKVTEKGKYVELRCDPISGHTALYWYRQSLGQGPEFLIYFQGTGAADDSGLPNDRFFAVRPEGSVSTLKIQRTERGDSAVYLCASSSLGPGELFFGEGSRLTVL.

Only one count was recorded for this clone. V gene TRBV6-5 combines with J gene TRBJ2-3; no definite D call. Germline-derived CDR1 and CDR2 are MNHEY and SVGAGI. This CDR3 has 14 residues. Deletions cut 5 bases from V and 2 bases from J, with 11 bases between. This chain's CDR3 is CASSRRAPTDTQYF. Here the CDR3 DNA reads TGTGCCAGCAGTCGACGGGCCCCCACAGATACGCAGTATTTT.

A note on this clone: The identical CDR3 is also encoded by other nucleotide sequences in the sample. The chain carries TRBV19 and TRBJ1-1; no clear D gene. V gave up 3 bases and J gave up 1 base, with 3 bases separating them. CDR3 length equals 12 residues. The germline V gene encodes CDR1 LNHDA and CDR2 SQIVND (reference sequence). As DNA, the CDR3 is TGTGCCAGTAGTATTGGGAACACTGAAGCTTTCTTT. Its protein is CASSIGNTEAFF.

This CDR3 is CSVEDSFYGYTF. The CDR3 DNA reads TGCAGCGTTGAAGACAGTTTCTATGGCTACACCTTC. The rearrangement links TRBV29-1 to TRBJ1-2; D is uncertain. Trimming removed 0 bases at V and 4 bases at J, with 6 bases between. This CDR3 is 12 amino acids long. Germline V gives CDR1 SQVTM, CDR2 ANQGSEA.

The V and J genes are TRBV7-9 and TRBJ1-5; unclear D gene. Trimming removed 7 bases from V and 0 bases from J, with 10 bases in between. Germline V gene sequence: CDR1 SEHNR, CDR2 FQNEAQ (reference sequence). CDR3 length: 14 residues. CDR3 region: CASTRGDSNQPQHF. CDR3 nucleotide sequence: TGTGCCAGCACCCGCGGGGATAGCAATCAGCCCCAGCATTTT.

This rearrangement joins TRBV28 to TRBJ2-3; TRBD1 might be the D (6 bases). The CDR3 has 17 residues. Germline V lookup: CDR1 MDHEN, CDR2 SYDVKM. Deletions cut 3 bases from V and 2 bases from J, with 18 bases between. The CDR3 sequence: CASSLGQGGLTTDTQYF. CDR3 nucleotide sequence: TGTGCCAGCAGTTTGGGGCAAGGGGGATTGACCACAGATACGCAGTATTTT.

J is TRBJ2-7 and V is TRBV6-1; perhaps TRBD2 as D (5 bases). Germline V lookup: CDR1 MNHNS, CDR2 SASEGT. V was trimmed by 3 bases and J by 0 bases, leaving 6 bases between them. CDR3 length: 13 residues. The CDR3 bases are TGTGCCAGCAGTGAGGGGAGCTCCTACGAGCAGTACTTC. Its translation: CASSEGSSYEQYF.

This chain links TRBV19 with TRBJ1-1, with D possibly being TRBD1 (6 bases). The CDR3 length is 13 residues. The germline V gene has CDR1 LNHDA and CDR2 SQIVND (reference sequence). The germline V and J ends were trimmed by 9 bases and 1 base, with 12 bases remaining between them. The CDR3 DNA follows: TGTGCCAGCTGGGGCAGGGGGAACACTGAAGCTTTCTTT. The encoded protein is CASWGRGNTEAFF.